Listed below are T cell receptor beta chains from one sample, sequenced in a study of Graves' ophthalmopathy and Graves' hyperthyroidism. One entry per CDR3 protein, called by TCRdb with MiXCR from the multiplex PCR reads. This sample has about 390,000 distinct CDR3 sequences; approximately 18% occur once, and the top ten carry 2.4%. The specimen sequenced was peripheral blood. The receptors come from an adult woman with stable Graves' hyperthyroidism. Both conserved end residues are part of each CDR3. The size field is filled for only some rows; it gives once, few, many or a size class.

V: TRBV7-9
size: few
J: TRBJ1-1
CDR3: CASSLGDNVAEAFF

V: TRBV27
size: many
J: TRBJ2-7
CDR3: CASSLGMGSYEQYF

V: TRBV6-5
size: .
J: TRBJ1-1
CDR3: CASSYSWGQAAAFF

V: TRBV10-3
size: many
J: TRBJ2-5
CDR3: CAISATSVQETQYF

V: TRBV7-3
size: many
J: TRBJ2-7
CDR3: CASSSIRTSGYEQYF

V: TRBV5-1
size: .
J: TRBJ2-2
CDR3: CASRLVAGANTGELFF

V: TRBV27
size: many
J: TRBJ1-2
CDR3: CASSFTGQVWGYTF

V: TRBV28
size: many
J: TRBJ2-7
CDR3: CASSPTGVGHYEQYF

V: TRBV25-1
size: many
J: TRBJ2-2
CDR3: CASSESVGLSGTGELFF

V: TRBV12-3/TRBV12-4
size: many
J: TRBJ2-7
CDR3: CASNNRDDEQYF

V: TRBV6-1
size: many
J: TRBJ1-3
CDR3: CASRPGQGTGNTIYF

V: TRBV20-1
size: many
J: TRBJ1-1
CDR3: CSASPAGQLNTEAFF

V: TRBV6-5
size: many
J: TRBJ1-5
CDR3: CASSYGFGQPQHF

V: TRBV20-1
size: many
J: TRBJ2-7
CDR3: CSAIPSGRNEQYF

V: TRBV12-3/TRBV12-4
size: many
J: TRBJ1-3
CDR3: CASSFDNYFGNTIYF

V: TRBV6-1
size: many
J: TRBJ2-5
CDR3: CASSKAGLETQYF

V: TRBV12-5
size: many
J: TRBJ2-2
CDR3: CASGLVLAGGTGELFF

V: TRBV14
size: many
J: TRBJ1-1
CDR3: CASSRAPQENTEAFF

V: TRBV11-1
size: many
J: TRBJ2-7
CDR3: CASSLETGISPEQYF

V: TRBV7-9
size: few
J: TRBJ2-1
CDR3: CASSRRTNYNEQFF

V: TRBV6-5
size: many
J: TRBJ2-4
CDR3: CASSYSKGLAKNIQYF

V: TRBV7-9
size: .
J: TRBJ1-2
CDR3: CASSFAGHSGGYTF

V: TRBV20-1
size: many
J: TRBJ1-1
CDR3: CSARGGGWTEAFF